The 3 T cell receptor beta chains given below trace back to one sample, sequenced in a study of OX40 agonist ivuxolimab in advanced cancers. TCRdb's table, derived via immunoSEQ multiplex PCR, lists solely in-frame clones and lacks some. The table shows 70,000 to 85,000 clones, with more than 85% occurring only once. The source material was CD4+ or CD8+ T cells sorted from blood, sampled in a trial of the OX40 agonist ivuxolimab. These receptors were taken from an adult with an advanced solid tumor such as melanoma, head and neck, liver or kidney cancer.

The chain combines TRBV28 with TRBJ1-5; no firm D call. The germline V gene encodes CDR1 MDHEN and CDR2 SYDVKM. The ends were cut back, 3 bases at V and 1 base at J, with 7 bases in the middle. This CDR3 comprises 14 residues. CDR3 DNA sequence: TGTGCCAGCAGTTTGCCCCCAAGCAATCAGCCCCAGCATTTT. This sequence encodes CASSLPPSNQPQHF.

The V gene is TRBV10-3, the J gene TRBJ2-2; tentatively, D is TRBD1 or TRBD2 (5 bases each). With 3 bases removed from V and 6 bases from J, the gap between germline ends came to 14 bases. The germline V gene has CDR1 ENHRY and CDR2 SYGVKD. This CDR3 is 15 amino acids long. The chain's CDR3 is CAISDPGTPPGELFF. As DNA, the CDR3 is TGTGCCATCAGTGACCCCGGGACCCCACCCGGGGAGCTGTTTTTT.

The chain links TRBV28 to TRBJ1-5, with D unclear. The CDR3 contains 15 residues. The germline CDR1 and CDR2 sequences are MDHEN and SYDVKM. V lost 3 bases to trimming and J lost 6 bases, with 15 bases between them. CDR3 DNA: TGTGCCAGCAGTTTTTTGGTGTTGGGCTCTCAGCCCCAGCATTTT. It translates to CASSFLVLGSQPQHF. Full variable domain (rest looked up from reference TRBV28 and TRBJ1-5): DVKVTQSSRYLVKRTGEKVFLECVQDMDHENMFWYRQDPGLGLRLIYFSYDVKMKEKGDIPEGYSVSREKKERFSLILESASTNQTSMYLCASSFLVLGSQPQHFGDGTRLSIL.